The 28 T cell receptor beta chains below were found in one sample sequenced in a study of cytomegalovirus exposure and HLA in healthy donors. Assay: immunoSEQ multiplex PCR; the TCRdb copy retains only in-frame clones and omits some. Altogether some 170,000 clones are present, about 89% being singletons, with the ten largest covering roughly 2.5%. Input material: PBMCs. These receptors all come from a man aged 18 to 30 in good health and CMV-seropositive.

V gene TRBV20-1 combines with J gene TRBJ1-2; D is possibly TRBD1 (6 bases). Germline V gene sequence: CDR1 DFQATT, CDR2 SNEGSKA (reference sequence). The CDR3 loop spans 11 amino acids. The V end was cut by 6 bases, the J end by 8 bases, with 13 bases between. Here the CDR3 reads CSAGGQGGYTF. In DNA form, the CDR3 reads TGCAGTGCGGGGGGGCAGGGCGGCTACACCTTC.

The chain employs TRBV7-9 and TRBJ2-5, with 8 bases aligning to TRBD2. With 5 bases clipped from V and 6 bases from J, the junction kept 11 bases outside the gene matches. CDR3 size: 15 residues. Germline loops: CDR1 SEHNR, CDR2 FQNEAQ (reference sequence). The DNA of the CDR3 is TGTGCCAGCAGCCCAGACCGACTAGCGATTAAGACCCAGTACTTC. This encodes CASSPDRLAIKTQYF.

The chain links TRBV27 to TRBJ1-1; D may be TRBD1 (5 bases). CDR1 and CDR2 (germline): MNHEY, SMNVEV (reference sequence). CDR3 length equals 16 residues. Deletions cut 3 bases from V and 1 base from J, with 15 bases between. In nucleotides, the CDR3 is TGTGCCAGCAGTTTTTCGCTAGGACACCGGAACACTGAAGCTTTCTTT. It codes for CASSFSLGHRNTEAFF.

This clone was found many times. The genes are TRBV7-2 and TRBJ1-2; D may be TRBD1 (6 bases). Trimming left V 1 base short and J 3 bases short, with 18 bases between. Looked up from germline, CDR1 is SGHTA and CDR2 is FQGNSA. The CDR3 is made up of 17 amino acids. In DNA, the CDR3 is TGTGCCAGCAGCTTAGTAGATGCCCTTACAGGGCACTATGGCTACACCTTC. Its protein is CASSLVDALTGHYGYTF.

The rearrangement uses TRBV28 and TRBJ2-3; TRBD1 aligns across 7 bases. The CDR3 runs to 16 residues. V shed 7 bases, J shed 0 bases, and the junction held 10 bases outside the gene matches. In germline, CDR1 is MDHEN, CDR2 SYDVKM. The CDR3 sequence: CASTQGVGPSTDTQYF. DNA of the CDR3: TGTGCCAGCACCCAGGGGGTAGGCCCTAGCACAGATACGCAGTATTTT.

J is TRBJ1-2 and V is TRBV6-6; the D gene is possibly TRBD1 (6 bases). Germline V gene lookup returns CDR1 MNHNY and CDR2 SVGAGI (reference sequence). The CDR3 consists of 15 residues. The germline V and J ends were trimmed by 5 bases and 7 bases, with 20 bases remaining between them. The CDR3, as DNA: TGTGCCAGCAGTCCGCCCTCGAGGGGGGGCCGTGGCTACACCTTC. Translating gives CASSPPSRGGRGYTF.

The V gene is TRBV30, the J gene TRBJ1-3; D is perhaps TRBD1 (6 bases). Trimming stripped 2 bases from V and 7 bases from J, with 9 bases between. The length of the CDR3 is 12 residues. Per the germline V gene, CDR1 is GTSNPN and CDR2 is SVGIG (reference sequence). Written as DNA, the CDR3 is TGTGCCTGGAGTAATCAGGGGAACACCATATATTTT. Translated: CAWSNQGNTIYF.

The chain has TRBV18 and TRBJ2-2; a possible D gene is TRBD1 (5 bases). The CDR3 contains 16 residues. Germline lookup yields CDR1 KGHSH and CDR2 LQKENI. V shed 1 base and J shed 0 bases, with 9 bases lying between them. Written as DNA, the CDR3 is TGTGCCAGCTCACCACAGGGGTCCCCGAACACCGGGGAGCTGTTTTTT. Translating it yields CASSPQGSPNTGELFF.

The chain employs TRBV15 and TRBJ1-2; tentative D call: TRBD1 (5 bases). Germline CDR1 reads LNHNV; CDR2 reads YYDKDF (reference sequence). The CDR3 is 15 amino acids. The V end was cut by 3 bases, the J end by 0 bases, with 11 bases between. The CDR3 coding sequence is TGTGCCACCAGCAGCCGCGGGGGTACTAACTATGGCTACACCTTC. This translates into CATSSRGGTNYGYTF. Filled out from reference TRBV15 and TRBJ1-2, the complete variable domain reads DAMVIQNPRYQVTQFGKPVTLSCSQTLNHNVMYWYQQKSSQAPKLLFHYYDKDFNNEADTPDNFQSRRPNTSFCFLDIRSPGLGDTAMYLCATSSRGGTNYGYTFGSGTRLTVV.

V and J are TRBV2 and TRBJ2-1; 9 positions match TRBD2. The V segment lost 6 bases and the J segment 5 bases; nucleotides outside the gene matches: 8. CDR1 and CDR2 from the germline V gene are SNHLY and FYNNEI. This CDR3 comprises 15 residues. CDR3 coding DNA: TGTGCCAGCAGCCCGGGGGTAGCGGGGGACAATGAGCAGTTCTTC. This encodes CASSPGVAGDNEQFF.

This chain joins TRBV7-9 and TRBJ2-1; 13 bases are shared with TRBD2. The CDR3 length is 16 residues. In germline, CDR1 is SEHNR, CDR2 FQNEAQ (reference sequence). Trimming at V came to 5 bases and at J to 5 bases, leaving 6 bases not matched to a gene. The CDR3 sequence: CASSPRGTSGNNEQFF. The CDR3 coding sequence is TGTGCCAGCAGCCCTAGGGGGACTAGCGGGAACAATGAGCAGTTCTTC.

V gene TRBV7-2 combines with J gene TRBJ2-2, with TRBD2 identical over 9 bases. CDR1 and CDR2 (germline): SGHTA, FQGNSA. The CDR3 is made up of 16 amino acids. Trimming cost V 5 bases and J 5 bases; bases outside gene matches: 9. DNA of the CDR3: TGTGCCAGCAGCCTGTTAGCGGGGGCGGTGACCGGGGAGCTGTTTTTT. Translated, it gives CASSLLAGAVTGELFF.

CDR3 in amino acids: CASSQDSSSNEKLFF. The DNA of the CDR3 is TGCGCCAGCAGCCAAGACAGTAGCAGTAATGAAAAACTGTTTTTT. This sequence joins TRBV4-3 and TRBJ1-4; no reliable D call. Trimming pared 0 bases from V and 4 bases from J, leaving 9 bases between. CDR1 and CDR2 from the germline V gene are LGHNA and YSLEER. The CDR3 contains 15 residues.

As DNA, the CDR3 is TGTGCCAGCAGCTTATCGGGACAGAACTATGGCTACACCTTC. This translates into CASSLSGQNYGYTF. The J gene is TRBJ1-2, the V gene TRBV7-2, with 7 bases fitting TRBD1. This CDR3 contains 14 residues. Germline lookup yields CDR1 SGHTA and CDR2 FQGNSA. V dropped 2 bases and J dropped 2; count of bases not matched to a gene: 2.

The CDR3 is CASSYSTSYEQYF. CDR3 coding DNA: TGTGCCAGCAGTTACTCGACTTCCTACGAGCAGTACTTC. The genes are TRBV6-6 and TRBJ2-7; no reliable D call. The CDR3 covers 13 residues. The germline gives CDR1 MNHNY, CDR2 SVGAGI (reference sequence). V was pared by 0 bases and J by 1 base, with 4 bases between.

The rearrangement links TRBV7-6 to TRBJ1-4, with 7 bases matching TRBD1. CDR1 SGHVS and CDR2 FNYEAQ come from the germline V gene. V was clipped by 5 bases and J by 5 bases; unmatched bases: 11. This CDR3 is built from 16 residues. The CDR3 spells CASSPQAGTENEKLFF. The CDR3, as DNA: TGTGCCAGCAGCCCCCAAGCCGGGACAGAGAATGAAAAACTGTTTTTT.

This rearrangement joins TRBV27 to TRBJ1-5, with 11 bases identical to TRBD1. The CDR3 loop spans 20 amino acids. Germline values: CDR1 MNHEY, CDR2 SMNVEV (reference sequence). Losses at the gene ends were 1 base for V and 0 bases for J; bases not matched to a gene: 11. The CDR3 region has the DNA TGTGCCAGCAGTTTATACACTCCGGGACAGGGGGTTTATAGCAATCAGCCCCAGCATTTT. Residues: CASSLYTPGQGVYSNQPQHF.

The chain couples TRBV10-3 to TRBJ2-1, with 7 bases that match TRBD2. CDR3 length: 16 amino acids. The V gene's germline CDR1 is ENHRY and CDR2 SYGVKD. V lost 0 bases and J lost 5; bases outside the gene matches: 7. This CDR3 is CAISESGGILNNEQFF. The CDR3 nucleotides are TGTGCCATCAGTGAGTCGGGGGGGATCCTAAACAATGAGCAGTTCTTC.

The V gene is TRBV30, the J gene TRBJ1-4, with unresolved D. V dropped 1 base and J dropped 10 bases, with 13 bases sitting between them. The CDR3 runs 13 residues. Per the germline V gene, CDR1 is GTSNPN and CDR2 is SVGIG (reference sequence). CDR3 sequence reads: CAWSGLDRGKLFF. As DNA, the CDR3 is TGTGCCTGGAGTGGCCTAGATCGGGGAAAACTGTTTTTT.

The rearrangement uses TRBV10-2 and TRBJ2-1, with 10 bases aligning to TRBD2. Trimming cost V 6 bases and J 9 bases; bases outside gene matches: 11. This CDR3 region has 15 residues. Per the germline V gene, CDR1 is WSHSY and CDR2 is SAAADI. This chain's CDR3 is CASRSGLAGVGEQFF. The CDR3 bases are TGCGCCAGCAGGAGTGGGCTAGCGGGAGTGGGTGAGCAGTTCTTC.

The rearrangement uses TRBV19 and TRBJ1-5; D ambiguous. CDR1 and CDR2 from the germline V gene are LNHDA and SQIVND (reference sequence). The CDR3 has 14 residues. Trimming left V 6 bases short and J 4 bases short, with 13 bases between. The CDR3 DNA follows: TGTGCCAGTAGGACCCCCGAGGGAAATCAGCCCCAGCATTTT. The encoded protein is CASRTPEGNQPQHF.

J is TRBJ2-1 and V is TRBV27; D might be TRBD2 (5 bases). The germline gives CDR1 MNHEY, CDR2 SMNVEV (reference sequence). The germline V and J ends were trimmed by 7 bases and 5 bases, with 18 bases remaining between them. This CDR3 has 15 residues. In nucleotides, the CDR3 is TGTGCCAGCACCCTTAGAGTAGCGCCAAACAATGAGCAGTTCTTC. This translates into CASTLRVAPNNEQFF.

The chain employs TRBV27 and TRBJ1-5; 8 bases are shared with TRBD1. The CDR3 extends over 17 amino acids. Trimming at V came to 4 bases and at J to 2 bases, leaving 10 bases not matched to a gene. Germline V lookup: CDR1 MNHEY, CDR2 SMNVEV (reference sequence). CDR3 sequence (DNA): TGTGCCAGCAGTTCATCTGACAGGGGATTCGGCAATCAGCCCCAGCATTTT. It translates to CASSSSDRGFGNQPQHF.

The chain has TRBV5-4 and TRBJ2-2, with 8 bases identical to TRBD2. Germline CDR1 SGHNT, CDR2 YYREEE (reference sequence). This CDR3 has 15 amino acids. Trimming removed 6 bases from V and 6 bases from J; junction bases left unmatched: 10. CDR3 residues: CASNSPGTRAGELFF. The CDR3 DNA follows: TGTGCCAGCAACTCTCCCGGGACTAGGGCCGGGGAGCTGTTTTTT.

The chain employs TRBV5-4 and TRBJ2-7; 8 bases line up with TRBD1. CDR1 is SGHNT, CDR2 YYREEE, per germline (reference sequence). V lost 9 bases and J lost 5; bases outside the gene matches: 7. CDR3 length: 12 amino acids. CDR3 amino acids: CATYSDRDEQYF. In DNA form, the CDR3 reads TGTGCCACCTACTCGGACAGGGACGAGCAGTACTTC. Variable domain in full (rest from reference TRBV5-4 and TRBJ2-7): ETGVTQSPTHLIKTRGQQVTLRCSSQSGHNTVSWYQQALGQGPQFIFQYYREEENGRGNFPPRFSGLQFPNYSSELNVNALELDDSALYLCATYSDRDEQYFGPGTRLTVT.

V is TRBV21-1 and J is TRBJ1-5; the table's D call TRBD1 went unverified against the DNA. TRBV21-1 is marked as a pseudogene. This CDR3 comprises 17 residues. CDR3 DNA: TGTGCCAGCATCGTCCCCCCGGGACAGGGTAACGGGCAGCCCCAGCATTTT. It specifies CASIVPPGQGNGQPQHF.

This clone was seen just once. The chain couples TRBV2 to TRBJ2-2; the match to TRBD2 covers 14 bases. Germline V gene sequence: CDR1 SNHLY, CDR2 FYNNEI. The CDR3 has 16 residues. Unmatched junction bases numbered 5, after V lost 7 bases and J lost 4 bases. The CDR3 nucleotides are TGTGCCAGCAAGGGGACTAGCGGGGGTTTCACCGGGGAGCTGTTTTTT. Translated, it gives CASKGTSGGFTGELFF.

Written as DNA, the CDR3 is TGTGCCAGCAGCTTAGCGTCGGCGGCCGCCACAGATACGCAGTATTTT. Translated: CASSLASAAATDTQYF. J is TRBJ2-3 and V is TRBV7-6; D is ambiguous. The germline V gene encodes CDR1 SGHVS and CDR2 FNYEAQ. The ends were cut back, 0 bases at V and 2 bases at J, with 12 bases in the middle. This CDR3 is built from 16 residues.